This T cell receptor beta chain was identified in a study of T cell changes during pregnancy in multiple sclerosis. The V and J ends lost 3 bases and 4 bases respectively, with 24 bases between them. The CDR3 is 18 residues long. Per the germline V gene, CDR1 is MDHEN and CDR2 is SYDVKM. Profiled with immunoSEQ multiplex PCR; TCRdb holds only in-frame clones, not every one. The sample shows under 75,000 clones, around 90% of them seen only once. V usage is TRBV28 and J usage is TRBJ1-1; D is undetermined. Sample: peripheral blood, taken in the third trimester of pregnancy. The receptor was derived from a female donor in good health, enrolled as a control in a pregnancy study. The CDR3 nucleotides read TGTGCCAGCAGTTTCCCGGCCTTTAATCGGGATCCTGGCACTGAAGCTTTCTTT. Its protein product is CASSFPAFNRDPGTEAFF.